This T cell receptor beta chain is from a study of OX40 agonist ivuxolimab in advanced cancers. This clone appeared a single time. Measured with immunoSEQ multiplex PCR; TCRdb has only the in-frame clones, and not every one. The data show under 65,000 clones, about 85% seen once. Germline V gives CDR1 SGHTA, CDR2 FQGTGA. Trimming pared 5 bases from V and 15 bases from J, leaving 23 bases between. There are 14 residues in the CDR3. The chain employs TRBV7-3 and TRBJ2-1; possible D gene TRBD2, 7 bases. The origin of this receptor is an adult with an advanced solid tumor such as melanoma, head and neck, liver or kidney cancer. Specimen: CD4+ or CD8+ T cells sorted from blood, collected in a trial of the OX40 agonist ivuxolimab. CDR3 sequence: CASSISSGAGGLFF. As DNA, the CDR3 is TGTGCCAGCAGCATCTCCTCGGGGGCCGGGGGGCTGTTCTTC. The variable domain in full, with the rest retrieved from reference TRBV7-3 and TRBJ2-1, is GAGVSQTPSNKVTEKGKYVELRCDPISGHTALYWYRQSLGQGPEFLIYFQGTGAADDSGLPNDRFFAVRPEGSVSTLKIQRTERGDSAVYLCASSISSGAGGLFFGPGTRLTVL.